The source of this TCR beta chain is a study of blood T cells in healthy people across ages. Study details: For every two T cells, template switching captured about one barcoded beta molecule.

Study observations and caveats: TCR beta diversity per million T cells fell roughly linearly with age.

This clonotype showed up just a few times. Its antigen remains unidentified. Alongside a J-beta primer mix, a sample-barcoded 5' primer served in a second PCR lasting about 7 to 11 cycles. Unique molecular identifiers of 12 random nucleotides labeled each cDNA. Samples each returned at least 3 million CDR3-containing paired-end reads. TCRdb used MiXCR to reprocess the 5' RACE reads, holding one entry per CDR3 protein. In the table there are about 580,000 distinct CDR3 sequences, less than 60% of which are singletons. This CDR3 contains 13 residues. From germline, CDR1 is GTSNPN and CDR2 SVGIG (reference sequence). Between the trimmed V and J ends, which lost 3 bases and 3 bases, there was a span of 9 bases.

The rearrangement links TRBV30 to TRBJ2-1; D is unclear. The receptor was isolated from an elderly man in good health. The sequenced sample was blood. The CDR3 DNA reads as TGTGCCTGGAGAGACGGGTACTACAATGAGCAGTTCTTC. Amino acids: CAWRDGYYNEQFF.